This TCR beta chain came from a study of Graves' ophthalmopathy and Graves' hyperthyroidism. This clonotype showed up many times. CDR3 length: 16 amino acids. V was trimmed by 6 bases and J by 3 bases, leaving 15 bases between them. Amplifying from RNA transcripts, the study obtained TCR beta CDR3 regions. HTBI primers primed a first-round RT-PCR, and a second-round multiplex PCR followed. TCRdb used MiXCR to reprocess the multiplex PCR reads, holding one entry per CDR3 protein. The top ten clones hold more than 2.5% of a sample with hundreds of thousands of distinct CDR3 sequences, roughly 41% of them seen once.

The chain combines TRBV12-3 or TRBV12-4 with TRBJ1-6, with D perhaps TRBD1 (5 bases). The sample taken for sequencing was peripheral blood. The sequence derives from an adult man with Graves' ophthalmopathy. The CDR3 reads CASSPDSYYYNSPLHF. The CDR3 nucleotides are TGTGCCAGCAGCCCTGACAGCTACTACTATAATTCACCCCTCCACTTT.